This T cell receptor beta chain was sequenced during a study of PD-1 blockade in mismatch repair-deficient tumors. Study-level findings and limits: After pembrolizumab, tumor-resident clones rose rapidly, then generally contracted before radiologic responses.

This clone showed up just a few times. Antigen unknown. The repertoire was sequenced with immunoSEQ multiplex PCR; TCRdb's copy has only in-frame clones and lacks some. This sample has about 9,200 clones, with approximately 84% found just once. Between the trimmed V and J ends, which lost 8 bases and 2 bases, there was a span of 5 bases. The germline gives CDR1 SQVTM, CDR2 ANQGSEA. The CDR3 has 10 amino acids. Sample time point: approximately nine-day in vitro stimulation with candidate neoantigen peptide 2. Mismatch repair deficiency was confirmed in all patients, by PCR or immunohistochemistry. The TCR-sequenced patients were a few responders to pembrolizumab. Clone fold changes were calculated against an identical culture without peptide.

This material consisted of cells cultured in vitro, taken from a patient treated with pembrolizumab. The origin of this receptor is an adult with mismatch repair-deficient cancer. The rearrangement joins TRBV29-1 to TRBJ2-3; D unclear. DNA for the CDR3: TGCAGCACCAACACAGATACGCAGTATTTT. It yields the protein CSTNTDTQYF.